The 12 T cell receptor beta chains in this list originate from one sample, sequenced in a study of blood T cell repertoires in COVID-19. Profiling relied on immunoSEQ multiplex PCR, and the TCRdb table lists in-frame clones only, not all of them. The table has approximately 170,000 clones, approximately 79% seen once. What was sequenced was peripheral blood. These receptors originate from a woman older than 75 with acute or convalescent COVID-19.

The chain couples TRBV5-4 to TRBJ2-4; 8 bases fit TRBD1. This CDR3 is built from 15 residues. J was trimmed by 7 bases and V by 1 base; bases with no gene match: 7. Germline loops: CDR1 SGHNT, CDR2 YYREEE (reference sequence). This CDR3 is CASSLQGASGNIQYF. CDR3 DNA sequence: TGTGCCAGCAGCTTGCAGGGGGCCTCAGGTAACATTCAGTACTTC.

This sequence joins TRBV7-2 and TRBJ2-7, with D unresolved. The CDR3 contains 15 residues. Deletions cut 1 base from V and 1 base from J, with 11 bases between. CDR1 SGHTA and CDR2 FQGNSA come from the germline V gene. The CDR3 loop is CASSLVPYTSYEQYF. The CDR3 DNA reads TGTGCCAGCAGCTTAGTTCCGTACACATCCTACGAGCAGTACTTC.

The chain has TRBV6-5 and TRBJ1-1; D not certain. V lost 6 bases, J lost 0 bases, and 5 bases lay in between. CDR3 length equals 12 residues. Germline V gives CDR1 MNHEY, CDR2 SVGAGI. Here the CDR3 DNA reads TGTGCCAGCAGCTTTTTGAACACTGAAGCTTTCTTT. This codes for CASSFLNTEAFF.

Concerning this clone itself: The same CDR3 arises from other DNA sequences in this sample as well. The chain carries TRBV12-3 or TRBV12-4 and TRBJ1-1; D uncertain. V dropped 3 bases and J dropped 1 base, with 6 bases sitting between them. The CDR3 contains 13 residues. CDR3 nucleotides: TGTGCCAGCAGTTTGACTGGGAACACTGAAGCTTTCTTT. Amino acids: CASSLTGNTEAFF.

The chain employs TRBV5-1 and TRBJ1-6, with D possibly being TRBD1 (5 bases). Germline CDR1 reads SGHRS; CDR2 reads YFSETQ. The CDR3 sequence is 15 residues long. V lost 0 bases, J lost 9 bases, and 13 bases lay in between. DNA for the CDR3: TGCGCCAGCAGCTTGGAGGGCGCCGGGGGTTCACCCCTCCACTTT. This sequence encodes CASSLEGAGGSPLHF.

This clone occurred once. This chain uses TRBV28 with TRBJ1-1, with 7 positions matching TRBD1. Germline lookup yields CDR1 MDHEN and CDR2 SYDVKM. V was clipped by 8 bases and J by 3 bases; unmatched bases: 15. This CDR3 region has 16 residues. Here the CDR3 DNA reads TGTGCCAGCCCTCCACCAGGGGGGTTAAGTGACACTGAAGCTTTCTTT. This translates into CASPPPGGLSDTEAFF.

The J gene is TRBJ2-1, the V gene TRBV5-1, with 12 nucleotides matching TRBD1. Trimming at V came to 1 base and at J to 8 bases, leaving 4 bases not matched to a gene. This CDR3 comprises 15 residues. From germline, CDR1 is SGHRS and CDR2 YFSETQ. The CDR3 nucleotides read TGCGCCAGCAGCTTGCTGGGACAGGGGGCCTATGAGCAGTTCTTC. It specifies CASSLLGQGAYEQFF.

This sequence joins TRBV28 and TRBJ1-1; possible D gene TRBD1, 6 bases. The CDR3 runs to 17 residues. V lost 6 bases and J 7 bases, leaving 27 bases between the germline ends. In germline, CDR1 is MDHEN, CDR2 SYDVKM. The CDR3 loop is CASSLDRGIRYLGEAFF. CDR3 in DNA: TGTGCCAGCAGCCTGGACAGAGGAATCAGATATCTAGGTGAAGCTTTCTTT.

The chain combines TRBV5-1 with TRBJ1-6, with D uncertain. CDR3 length: 17 residues. The V end was cut by 5 bases, the J end by 8 bases, with 23 bases between. Germline V gene data show CDR1 as SGHRS and CDR2 as YFSETQ. As DNA, the CDR3 is TGCGCCAGCAGGAGTATTAGGGAGGTCAGAGTTGATTCACCCCTCCACTTT. It is translated as CASRSIREVRVDSPLHF.

The rearrangement joins TRBV29-1 to TRBJ1-2; perhaps TRBD1 as D (5 bases). V was clipped by 6 bases and J by 0 bases, with 14 bases between them. There are 14 residues in the CDR3. Germline V gene sequence: CDR1 SQVTM, CDR2 ANQGSEA. Written as DNA, the CDR3 is TGCAGCGTGTCTGGGGCAGGCTCTAACTATGGCTACACCTTC. It encodes CSVSGAGSNYGYTF.

The chain recombines TRBV7-3 with TRBJ1-1, with a tentative D call TRBD1 (5 bases). Germline CDR1 reads SGHTA; CDR2 reads FQGTGA. The CDR3 has 13 residues. The V end was cut by 5 bases, the J end by 1 base, with 8 bases between. The CDR3 sequence: CASSQTGNTEAFF. The CDR3 DNA reads as TGTGCCAGCAGCCAAACAGGGAACACTGAAGCTTTCTTT.

The CDR3 region is CATSGGRRTEAFF. As DNA, the CDR3 is TGTGCCACCTCCGGGGGGCGCAGGACTGAAGCTTTCTTT. The V and J genes are TRBV24-1 and TRBJ1-1; a weak D match, TRBD1 (6 bases). Germline CDR1 KGHDR, CDR2 SFDVKD. The V gene lost 9 bases and the J gene lost 5 bases, with 15 bases spanning the gap. This CDR3 is built from 13 residues.